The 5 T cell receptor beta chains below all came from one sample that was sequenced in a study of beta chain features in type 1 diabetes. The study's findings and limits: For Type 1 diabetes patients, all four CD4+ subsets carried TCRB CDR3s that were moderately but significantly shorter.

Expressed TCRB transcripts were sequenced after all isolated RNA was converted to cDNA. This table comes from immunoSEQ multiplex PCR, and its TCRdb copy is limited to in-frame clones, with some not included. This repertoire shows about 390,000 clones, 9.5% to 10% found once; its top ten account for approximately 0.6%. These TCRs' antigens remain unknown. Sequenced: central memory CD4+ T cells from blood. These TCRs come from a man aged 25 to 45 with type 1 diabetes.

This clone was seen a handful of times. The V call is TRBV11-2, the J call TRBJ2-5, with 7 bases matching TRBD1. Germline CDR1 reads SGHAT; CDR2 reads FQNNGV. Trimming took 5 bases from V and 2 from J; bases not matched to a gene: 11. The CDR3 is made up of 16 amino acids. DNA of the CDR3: TGTGCCAGCAGCCCGGGACAGCACCCAAGTCAAGAGACCCAGTACTTC. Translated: CASSPGQHPSQETQYF.

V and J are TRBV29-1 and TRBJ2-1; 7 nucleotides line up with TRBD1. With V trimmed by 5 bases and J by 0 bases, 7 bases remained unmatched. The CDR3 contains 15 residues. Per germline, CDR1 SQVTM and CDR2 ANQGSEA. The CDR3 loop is CSVKQGPSSYNEQFF. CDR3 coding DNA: TGCAGCGTTAAACAGGGGCCTAGCTCCTACAATGAGCAGTTCTTC.

Here the CDR3 reads CASSQVRGETEAFF. In DNA form, the CDR3 reads TGCGCCAGCAGCCAAGTCAGGGGAGAAACTGAAGCTTTCTTT. This rearrangement joins TRBV4-3 to TRBJ1-1; possibly TRBD1 for D (6 bases). Germline V lookup: CDR1 LGHNA, CDR2 YSLEER. The V gene lost 1 base and the J gene lost 5 bases, with 11 bases spanning the gap. The CDR3 covers 14 residues.

The CDR3 protein is CASSSGQGLSSYNEQFF. CDR3 DNA sequence: TGTGCCAGCAGTTCGGGACAGGGGCTGAGCTCCTACAATGAGCAGTTCTTC. V is TRBV28 and J is TRBJ2-1; 10 bases are shared with TRBD1. V lost 4 bases, J lost 0 bases, and 6 bases stayed unmatched. This CDR3 has 17 residues. Germline lookup yields CDR1 MDHEN and CDR2 SYDVKM. Filled out from reference TRBV28 and TRBJ2-1, the complete variable domain reads DVKVTQSSRYLVKRTGEKVFLECVQDMDHENMFWYRQDPGLGLRLIYFSYDVKMKEKGDIPEGYSVSREKKERFSLILESASTNQTSMYLCASSSGQGLSSYNEQFFGPGTRLTVL.

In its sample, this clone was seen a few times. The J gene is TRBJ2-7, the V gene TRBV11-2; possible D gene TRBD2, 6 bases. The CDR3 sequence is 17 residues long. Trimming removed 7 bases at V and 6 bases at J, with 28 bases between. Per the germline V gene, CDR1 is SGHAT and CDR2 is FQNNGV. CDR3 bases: TGTGCCAGCAAACTTAAAGTGTGGGACTCCCTCTCTGGCGAGCAGTACTTC. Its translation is CASKLKVWDSLSGEQYF.